This is a list of T cell receptor beta chains from one sample in a study of blood T cells in healthy people across ages. Each CDR3 protein is one row after TCRdb ran MiXCR on the 5' RACE reads. The table records over 1,500,000 distinct CDR3 sequences, more than 35% of them present only once. The material sequenced was blood. Receptors originate from a human donor in good health. Both conserved end residues are part of each CDR3. A D gene is named only where the DNA matches it firmly. A clone size is listed for some rows: how often the clone was seen (once, few, many), or a class if it is expanded.

d_call clone_size j_call v_call cdr3_nt cdr3_aa
. . TRBJ2-7 TRBV7-9 TGTGCCAGCAGCCTTTCGGGGACCCTCCAGGGGGAGCAGTACTTC CASSLSGTLQGEQYF
. . TRBJ2-2 TRBV12-3/TRBV12-4 TGTGCCAGCGGTTTAGATCTGGCCGGGGAGCTGTTTTTT CASGLDLAGELFF
. . TRBJ1-1 TRBV29-1 TGCAGCGTCACCAGGGTGAACACTGAAGCTTTCTTT CSVTRVNTEAFF
. few TRBJ2-7 TRBV4-2 TGTGCCAGCAGCCAAGATAGGAGGGACGGAGGTTCCTACGAGCAGTACTTC CASSQDRRDGGSYEQYF
TRBD2 . TRBJ2-7 TRBV5-1 TGCGCCAGCAGCCCTCGTGGTAGCGGGGGACCTACCTACGAGCAGTACTTC CASSPRGSGGPTYEQYF
. few TRBJ1-1 TRBV29-1 TGCAGCGTACGTGGGCATGTACAAGCTTTCTTT CSVRGHVQAFF
. . TRBJ1-2 TRBV6-5 TGTGCCAGCAGCCGCAACGACTGGTCCTTTAACTATGGCTACACCTTC CASSRNDWSFNYGYTF
. . TRBJ2-2 TRBV12-5 TGTGCTAGTGGTTGGCCCCAGGGGGGCAGGAGGAACACCGGGGAGCTGTTTTTT CASGWPQGGRRNTGELFF
TRBD2 few TRBJ2-1 TRBV20-1 TGCAGTGCTAGAGGGGAGGGGTTCTACTTATACCAAGAGACCCAGTTCTTC CSARGEGFYLYQETQFF
. few TRBJ2-5 TRBV20-1 TGCAGTGCTAGAGACAGGGTGAGGGGAGAGACCCAGTACTTC CSARDRVRGETQYF
TRBD1 . TRBJ1-2 TRBV5-5 TGTGCCAGCAGCCGGGGTGCCGGGACAGCTACTAACTATGGCTACACCTTC CASSRGAGTATNYGYTF